The present T cell receptor (beta chain) was sequenced within a study of cytotoxic CD8 clonotypes in ibrutinib-treated CLL. The study, taken as a whole, reports: Increased clonality at ibrutinib response gave way to a return toward baseline at progression.

Clones were sequenced by immunoSEQ multiplex PCR, and TCRdb holds only the in-frame ones, with some missing. Among 190,000 or so clones, over 55% were seen once, and the ten largest hold 13%. Cryopreserved PBMCs yielded approximately 2 micrograms of genomic DNA for TCR beta libraries. As to this clone: Its cognate antigen is unknown.

The clonotype originates from a human donor with chronic lymphocytic leukemia. The starting material was PBMCs, obtained after 24 months of ibrutinib treatment.

Here the CDR3 reads CASSLLWVAGGPLGVTQYF. The CDR3 DNA reads as TGTGCCAGCAGCTTACTTTGGGTAGCGGGAGGCCCTTTAGGGGTGACCCAGTACTTC. This chain links TRBV7-2 with TRBJ2-5; 10 nucleotides align to TRBD2. V trimming: 2 bases; J trimming: 7 bases; junction bases outside the gene matches: 19. CDR1 SGHTA and CDR2 FQGNSA come from the germline V gene. The CDR3 loop spans 19 amino acids. The full variable domain, its missing parts supplied by reference TRBV7-2 and TRBJ2-5, is GAGVSQSPSNKVTEKGKDVELRCDPISGHTALYWYRQSLGQGLEFLIYFQGNSAPDKSGLPSDRFSAERTGGSVSTLTIQRTQQEDSAVYLCASSLLWVAGGPLGVTQYFGPGTRLLVL.